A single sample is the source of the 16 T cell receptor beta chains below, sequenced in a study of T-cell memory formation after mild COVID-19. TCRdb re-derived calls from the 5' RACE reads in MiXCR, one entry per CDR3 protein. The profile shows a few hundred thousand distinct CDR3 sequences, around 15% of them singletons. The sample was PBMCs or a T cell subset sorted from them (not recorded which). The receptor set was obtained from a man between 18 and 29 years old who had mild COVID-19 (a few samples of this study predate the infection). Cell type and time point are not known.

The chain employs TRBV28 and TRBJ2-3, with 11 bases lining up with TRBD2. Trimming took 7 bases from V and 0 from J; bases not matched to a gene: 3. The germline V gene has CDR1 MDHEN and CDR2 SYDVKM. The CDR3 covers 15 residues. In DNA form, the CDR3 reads TGTGCCAGCATTAGCGGGGGGGAGAGCACAGATACGCAGTATTTT. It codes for CASISGGESTDTQYF.

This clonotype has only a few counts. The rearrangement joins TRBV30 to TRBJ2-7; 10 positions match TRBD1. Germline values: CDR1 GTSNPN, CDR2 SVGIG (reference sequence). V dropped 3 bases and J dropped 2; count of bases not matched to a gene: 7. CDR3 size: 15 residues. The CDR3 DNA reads TGTGCCTGGAGGGGGACCGGGACAGGGGCCTACGAGCAGTACTTC. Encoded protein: CAWRGTGTGAYEQYF.

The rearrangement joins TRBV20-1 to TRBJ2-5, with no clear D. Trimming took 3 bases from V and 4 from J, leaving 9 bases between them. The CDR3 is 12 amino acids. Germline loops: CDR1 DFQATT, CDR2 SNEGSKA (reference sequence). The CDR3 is CSARSATETQYF. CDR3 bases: TGCAGTGCTAGGTCAGCCACAGAGACCCAGTACTTC.

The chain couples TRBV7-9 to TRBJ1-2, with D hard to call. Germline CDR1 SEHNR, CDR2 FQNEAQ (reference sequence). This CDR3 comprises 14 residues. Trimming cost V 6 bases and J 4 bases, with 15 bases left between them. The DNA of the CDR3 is TGTGCCAGCAGTGACACAGAAGCCTTCTATGGCTACACCTTC. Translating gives CASSDTEAFYGYTF.

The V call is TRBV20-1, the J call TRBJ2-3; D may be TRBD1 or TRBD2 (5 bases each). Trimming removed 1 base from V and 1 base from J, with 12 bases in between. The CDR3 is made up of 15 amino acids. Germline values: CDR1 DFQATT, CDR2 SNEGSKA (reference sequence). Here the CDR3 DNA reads TGCAGTGCTAGAGCCCGTGAGGGACGCACAGATACGCAGTATTTT. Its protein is CSARAREGRTDTQYF.

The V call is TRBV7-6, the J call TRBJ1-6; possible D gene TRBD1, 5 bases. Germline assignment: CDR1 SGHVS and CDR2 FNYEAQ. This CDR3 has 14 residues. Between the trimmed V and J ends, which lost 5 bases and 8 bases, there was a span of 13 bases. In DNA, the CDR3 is TGTGCCAGCAGCGCCGCCAGGGTCGATTCACCCCTCCACTTT. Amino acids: CASSAARVDSPLHF. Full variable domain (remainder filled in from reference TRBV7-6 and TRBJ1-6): GAGVSQSPRYKVTKRGQDVALRCDPISGHVSLYWYRQALGQGPEFLTYFNYEAQQDKSGLPNDRFSAERPEGSISTLTIQRTEQRDSAMYRCASSAARVDSPLHFGNGTRLTVT.

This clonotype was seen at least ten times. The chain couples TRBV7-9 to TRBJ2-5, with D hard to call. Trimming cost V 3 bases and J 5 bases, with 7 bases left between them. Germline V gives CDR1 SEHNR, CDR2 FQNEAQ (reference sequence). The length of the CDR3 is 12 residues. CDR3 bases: TGTGCCAGCAGCTTTGTACGGGAGACCCAGTACTTC. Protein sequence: CASSFVRETQYF.

CDR3 sequence reads: CASSPGPTGVFTDTQYF. DNA of the CDR3: TGTGCCAGCAGTCCCGGGCCGACAGGTGTATTCACAGATACGCAGTATTTT. The chain joins TRBV6-6 to TRBJ2-3, with a weak D call TRBD1 (6 bases). Deletions cut 5 bases from V and 2 bases from J, with 20 bases between. This CDR3 is built from 17 residues. CDR1 is MNHNY, CDR2 SVGAGI, per germline (reference sequence).

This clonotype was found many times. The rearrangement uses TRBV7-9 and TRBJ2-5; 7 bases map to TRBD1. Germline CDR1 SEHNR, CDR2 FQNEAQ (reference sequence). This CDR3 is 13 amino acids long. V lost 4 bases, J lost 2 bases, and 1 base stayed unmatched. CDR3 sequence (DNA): TGTGCCAGCAGCTCACAGGGGCAAGAGACCCAGTACTTC. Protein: CASSSQGQETQYF.

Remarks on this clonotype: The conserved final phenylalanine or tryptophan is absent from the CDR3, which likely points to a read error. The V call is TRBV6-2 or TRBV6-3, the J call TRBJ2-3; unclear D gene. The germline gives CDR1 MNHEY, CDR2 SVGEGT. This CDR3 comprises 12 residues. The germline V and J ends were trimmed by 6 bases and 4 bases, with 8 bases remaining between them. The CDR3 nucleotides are TGTGCCAGCAGCCACGCGCCAGATACGCAGTATATT. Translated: CASSHAPDTQYI.

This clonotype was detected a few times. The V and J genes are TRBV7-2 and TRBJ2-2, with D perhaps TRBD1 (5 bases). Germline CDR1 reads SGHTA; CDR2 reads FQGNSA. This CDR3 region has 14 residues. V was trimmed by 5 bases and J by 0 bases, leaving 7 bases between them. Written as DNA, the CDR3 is TGTGCCAGCAGCCAGACAGCGAACACCGGGGAGCTGTTTTTT. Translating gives CASSQTANTGELFF. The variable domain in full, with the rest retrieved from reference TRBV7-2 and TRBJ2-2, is GAGVSQSPSNKVTEKGKDVELRCDPISGHTALYWYRQSLGQGLEFLIYFQGNSAPDKSGLPSDRFSAERTGGSVSTLTIQRTQQEDSAVYLCASSQTANTGELFFGEGSRLTVL.

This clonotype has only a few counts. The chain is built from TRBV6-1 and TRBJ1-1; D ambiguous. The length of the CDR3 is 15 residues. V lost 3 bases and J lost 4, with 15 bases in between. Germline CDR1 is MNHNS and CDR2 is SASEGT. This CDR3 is CASSDASALGTEAFF. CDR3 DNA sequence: TGTGCCAGCAGTGACGCCTCCGCCCTGGGCACTGAAGCTTTCTTT.

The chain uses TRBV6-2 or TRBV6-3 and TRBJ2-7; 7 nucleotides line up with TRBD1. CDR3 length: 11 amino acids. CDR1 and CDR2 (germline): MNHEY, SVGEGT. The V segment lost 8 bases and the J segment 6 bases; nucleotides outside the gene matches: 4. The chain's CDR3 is CASSTGTEQYV. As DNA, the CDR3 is TGTGCCAGCTCGACAGGGACCGAGCAGTACGTC.

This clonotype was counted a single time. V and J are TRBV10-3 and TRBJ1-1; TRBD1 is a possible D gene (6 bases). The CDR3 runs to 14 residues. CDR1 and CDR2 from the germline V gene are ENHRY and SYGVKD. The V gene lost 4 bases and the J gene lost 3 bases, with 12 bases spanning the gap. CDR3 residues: CAISGGGPHTEAFF. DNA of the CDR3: TGTGCCATCAGTGGTGGGGGCCCCCACACTGAAGCTTTCTTT.

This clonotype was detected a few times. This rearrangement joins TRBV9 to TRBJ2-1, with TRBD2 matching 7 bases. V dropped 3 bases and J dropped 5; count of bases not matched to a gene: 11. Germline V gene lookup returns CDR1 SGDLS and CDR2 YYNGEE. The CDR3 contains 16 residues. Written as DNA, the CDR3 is TGTGCCAGCAGCGATCTAAGCGGGGAGCCAAACAATGAGCAGTTCTTC. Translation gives CASSDLSGEPNNEQFF. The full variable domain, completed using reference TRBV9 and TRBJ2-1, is DSGVTQTPKHLITATGQRVTLRCSPRSGDLSVYWYQQSLDQGLQFLIQYYNGEERAKGNILERFSAQQFPDLHSELNLSSLELGDSALYFCASSDLSGEPNNEQFFGPGTRLTVL.

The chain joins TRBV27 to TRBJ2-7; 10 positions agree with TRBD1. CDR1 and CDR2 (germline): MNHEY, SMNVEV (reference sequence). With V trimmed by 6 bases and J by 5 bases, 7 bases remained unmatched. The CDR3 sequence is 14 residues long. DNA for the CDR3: TGTGCCAGCAGATGGACAGGGGGGGCCCACGAGCAGTACTTC. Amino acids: CASRWTGGAHEQYF.